This T cell receptor (beta chain) emerged from a study of T-cell reconstitution after alpha-beta-depleted transplantation in children (dated by TCRdb to between 2015 and 2016). For context, the study as a whole: The study quantitatively tracked T-cell immune reconstitution after TCRalphabeta/CD19-depleted allogeneic hematopoietic cell transplantation in children using TCR repertoire profiling.

Cut back by 6 bases and 0 bases, the V and J ends lie 16 bases apart. The CDR3 holds 16 amino acids from the cysteine to the phenylalanine. The kept DNA is CDR3 alone, 48 bases in frame from the first base. Points on this clonotype: The target of this receptor is not known. Within one base of it there is no much larger clone, and no base qualities were kept.

To prepare the library, PCR was applied. Sequenced on an Illumina HiSeq 2500. To normalize quantification of the TCRbeta repertoire, the TCR libraries were built with molecular barcoding that relied on unique molecular identifiers. Clones were called with MiXCR by TCRdb after fastp trimmed the public reads at Q25, and only in-frame beta chains were retained. CDR3 protein sequences are deduplicated, and each keeps its most common genes and DNA. This sample comprises some 500,000 distinct CDR3 sequences, roughly 18% of them detected only once. 3.3% of the sample is in the top ten clones. The sequencing here drew on PBMCs from the stem cell graft donor, taken from the stem cell graft. The chain couples TRBV12-3 or TRBV12-4 to TRBJ2-3; D gene: possibly TRBD1, on 6 matching bases. This clonotype was sampled from a human donor who donated a stem cell graft to a child with acute lymphoblastic leukemia. The DNA sequence reads TGTGCCAGCAGAGGGGATACAGGGTATAGCACAGATACGCAGTATTTT. Protein translation: CASRGDTGYSTDTQYF.